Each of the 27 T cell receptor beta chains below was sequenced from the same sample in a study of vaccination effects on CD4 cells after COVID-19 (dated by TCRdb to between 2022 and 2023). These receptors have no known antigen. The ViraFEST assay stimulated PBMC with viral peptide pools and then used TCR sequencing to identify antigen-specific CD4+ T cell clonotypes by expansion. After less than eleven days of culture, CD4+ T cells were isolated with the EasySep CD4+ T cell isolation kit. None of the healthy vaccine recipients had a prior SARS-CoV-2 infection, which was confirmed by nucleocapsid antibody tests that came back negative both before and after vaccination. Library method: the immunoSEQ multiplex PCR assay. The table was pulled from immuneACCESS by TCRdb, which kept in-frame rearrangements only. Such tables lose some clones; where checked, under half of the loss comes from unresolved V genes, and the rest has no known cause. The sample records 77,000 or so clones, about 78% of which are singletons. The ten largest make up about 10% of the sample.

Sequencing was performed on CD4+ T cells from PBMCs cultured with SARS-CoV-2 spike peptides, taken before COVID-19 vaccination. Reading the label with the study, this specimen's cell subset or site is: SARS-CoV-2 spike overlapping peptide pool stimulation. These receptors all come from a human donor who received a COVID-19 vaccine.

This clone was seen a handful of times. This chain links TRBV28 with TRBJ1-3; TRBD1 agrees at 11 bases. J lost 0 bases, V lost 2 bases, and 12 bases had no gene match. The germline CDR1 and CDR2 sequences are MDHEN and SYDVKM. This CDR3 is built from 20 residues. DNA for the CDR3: TGTGCCAGCAGTTTAGGGTCCGGACAGGGGGCCCAACACTCTGGAAACACCATATATTTT. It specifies CASSLGSGQGAQHSGNTIYF.

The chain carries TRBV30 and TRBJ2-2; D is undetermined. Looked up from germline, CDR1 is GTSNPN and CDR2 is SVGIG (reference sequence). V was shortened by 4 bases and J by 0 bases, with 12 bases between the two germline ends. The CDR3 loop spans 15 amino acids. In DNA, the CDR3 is TGTGCCTGGACCTCAGGAGCGACGAACACCGGGGAGCTGTTTTTT. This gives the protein CAWTSGATNTGELFF.

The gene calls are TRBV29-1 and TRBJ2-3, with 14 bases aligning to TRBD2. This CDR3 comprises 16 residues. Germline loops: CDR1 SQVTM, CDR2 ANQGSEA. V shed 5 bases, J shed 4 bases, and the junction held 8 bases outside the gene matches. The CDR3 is CSVLYGLAGGADTQYF. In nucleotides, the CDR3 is TGCAGCGTTCTTTACGGACTAGCGGGGGGTGCAGATACGCAGTATTTT.

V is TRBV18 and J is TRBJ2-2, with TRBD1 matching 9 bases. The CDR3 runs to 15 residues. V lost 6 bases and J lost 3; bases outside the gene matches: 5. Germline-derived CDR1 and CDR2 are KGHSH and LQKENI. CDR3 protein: CASSTGTGYTGELFF. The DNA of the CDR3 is TGTGCCAGCTCTACCGGGACAGGGTACACCGGGGAGCTGTTTTTT. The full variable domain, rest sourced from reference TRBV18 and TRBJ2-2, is NAGVMQNPRHLVRRRGQEARLRCSPMKGHSHVYWYRQLPEEGLKFMVYLQKENIIDESGMPKERFSAEFPKEGPSILRIQQVVRGDSAAYFCASSTGTGYTGELFFGEGSRLTVL.

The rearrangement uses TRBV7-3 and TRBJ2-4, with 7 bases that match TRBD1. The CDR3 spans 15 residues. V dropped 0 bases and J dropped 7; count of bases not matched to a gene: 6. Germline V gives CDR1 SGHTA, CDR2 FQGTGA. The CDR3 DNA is TGTGCCAGCAGCTTAACAGGGGGCGAGTGGAACATTCAGTACTTC. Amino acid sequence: CASSLTGGEWNIQYF.

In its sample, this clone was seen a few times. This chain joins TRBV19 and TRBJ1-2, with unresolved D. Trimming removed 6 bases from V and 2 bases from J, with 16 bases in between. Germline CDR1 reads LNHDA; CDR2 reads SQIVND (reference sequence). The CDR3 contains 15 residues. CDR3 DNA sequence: TGTGCCAGTAGGGGAGGGAGGGTGTCGAACTATGGCTACACCTTC. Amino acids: CASRGGRVSNYGYTF.

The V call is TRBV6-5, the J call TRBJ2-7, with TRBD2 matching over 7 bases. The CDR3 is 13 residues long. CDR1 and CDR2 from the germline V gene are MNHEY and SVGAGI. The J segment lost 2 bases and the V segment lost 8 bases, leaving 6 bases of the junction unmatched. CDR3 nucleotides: TGTGCCAGCGCGGGACTAAGAACCTACGAGCAGTACGTC. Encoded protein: CASAGLRTYEQYV.

The CDR3 reads CASSESLAGYDTQYF. In nucleotides, the CDR3 is TGTGCCAGCAGCGAATCTCTAGCGGGGTACGATACGCAGTATTTT. The chain uses TRBV6-6 and TRBJ2-3; TRBD2 aligns across 9 bases. The V gene's germline CDR1 is MNHNY and CDR2 SVGAGI (reference sequence). This CDR3 has 15 residues. The V and J ends lost 6 bases and 6 bases, in that order; junction bases with no gene match: 10.

CDR3 in amino acids: CASRHLSSYEQYV. The DNA for the CDR3 is TGTGCCAGCAGGCACTTGAGCTCCTACGAGCAGTACGTC. This chain joins TRBV6-5 and TRBJ2-7; no reliable D call. V was trimmed by 6 bases and J by 0 bases, leaving 9 bases between them. The CDR3 contains 13 residues. Germline CDR1 is MNHEY and CDR2 is SVGAGI.

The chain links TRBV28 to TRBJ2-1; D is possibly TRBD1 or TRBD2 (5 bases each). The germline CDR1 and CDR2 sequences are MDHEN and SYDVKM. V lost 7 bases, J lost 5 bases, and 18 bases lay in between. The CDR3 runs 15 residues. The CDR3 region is CASNSLGTENNEQFF. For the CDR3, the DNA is TGTGCCAGCAACTCCCTCGGGACGGAAAACAATGAGCAGTTCTTC.

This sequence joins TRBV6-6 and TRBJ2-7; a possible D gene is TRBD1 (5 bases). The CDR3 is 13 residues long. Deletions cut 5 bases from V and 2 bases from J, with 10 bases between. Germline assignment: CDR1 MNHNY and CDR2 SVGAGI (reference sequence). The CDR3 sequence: CASSQDKTYEQYV. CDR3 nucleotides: TGTGCCAGCAGTCAGGACAAAACCTACGAGCAGTACGTC.

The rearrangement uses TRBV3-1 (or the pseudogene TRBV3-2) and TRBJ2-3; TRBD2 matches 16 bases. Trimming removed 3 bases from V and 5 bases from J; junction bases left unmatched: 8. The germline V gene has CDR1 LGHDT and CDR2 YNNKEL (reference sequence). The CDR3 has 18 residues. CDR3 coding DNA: TGTGCCAGCAGCCAGTGGGGGACTAGCGGGGGGGCTATAGATACGCAGTATTTT. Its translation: CASSQWGTSGGAIDTQYF.

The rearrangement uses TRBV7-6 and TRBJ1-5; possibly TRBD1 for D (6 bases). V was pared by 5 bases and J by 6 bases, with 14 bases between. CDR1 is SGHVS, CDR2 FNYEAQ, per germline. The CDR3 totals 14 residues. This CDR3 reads CASSPTGTGQPQHF. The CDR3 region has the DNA TGTGCCAGCAGCCCTACAGGGACGGGTCAGCCCCAGCATTTT. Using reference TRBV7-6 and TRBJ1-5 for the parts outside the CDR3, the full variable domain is GAGVSQSPRYKVTKRGQDVALRCDPISGHVSLYWYRQALGQGPEFLTYFNYEAQQDKSGLPNDRFSAERPEGSISTLTIQRTEQRDSAMYRCASSPTGTGQPQHFGDGTRLSIL.

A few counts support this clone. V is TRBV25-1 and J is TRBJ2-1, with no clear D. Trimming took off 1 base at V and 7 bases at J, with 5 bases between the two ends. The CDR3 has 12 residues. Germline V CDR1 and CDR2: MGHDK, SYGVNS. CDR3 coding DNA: TGTGCCAGCAGTGAATGGGAAAATGAGCAGTTCTTC. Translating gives CASSEWENEQFF.

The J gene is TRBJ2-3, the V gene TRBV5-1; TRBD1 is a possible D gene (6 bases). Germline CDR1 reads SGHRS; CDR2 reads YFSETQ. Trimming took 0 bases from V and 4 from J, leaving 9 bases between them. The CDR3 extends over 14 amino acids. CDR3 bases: TGCGCCAGCAGCTTGGGTGGGGGCGCAGATACGCAGTATTTT. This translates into CASSLGGGADTQYF.

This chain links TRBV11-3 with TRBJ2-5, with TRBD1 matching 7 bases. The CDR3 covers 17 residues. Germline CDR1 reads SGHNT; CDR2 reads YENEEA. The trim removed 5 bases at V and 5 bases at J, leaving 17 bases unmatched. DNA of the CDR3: TGTGCCAGCAGCAGGGGCTACGGGGACAGCAAAGGGGAGACCCAGTACTTC. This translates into CASSRGYGDSKGETQYF. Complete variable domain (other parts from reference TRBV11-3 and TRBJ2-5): EAGVVQSPRYKIIEKKQPVAFWCNPISGHNTLYWYLQNLGQGPELLIRYENEEAVDDSQLPKDRFSAERLKGVDSTLKIQPAELGDSAVYLCASSRGYGDSKGETQYFGPGTRLLVL.

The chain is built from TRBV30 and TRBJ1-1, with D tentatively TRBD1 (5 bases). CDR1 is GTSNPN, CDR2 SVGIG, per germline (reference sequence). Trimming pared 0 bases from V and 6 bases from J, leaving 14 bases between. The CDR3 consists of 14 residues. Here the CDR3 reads CAWSVQRGYSEAFF. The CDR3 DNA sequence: TGTGCCTGGAGTGTACAAAGGGGATATTCTGAAGCTTTCTTT.

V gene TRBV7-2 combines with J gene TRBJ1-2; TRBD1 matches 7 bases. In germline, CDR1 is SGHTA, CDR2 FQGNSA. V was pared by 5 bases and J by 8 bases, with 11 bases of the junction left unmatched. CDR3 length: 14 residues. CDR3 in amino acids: CASSRLTGDKGYTF. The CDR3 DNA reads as TGTGCCAGCAGCCGCCTAACAGGGGACAAGGGCTACACCTTC.

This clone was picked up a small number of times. CDR3 coding DNA: TGTGCCACCAGTGACCGAGGGACAACAGGGGAGCTGTTTTTT. Its protein is CATSDRGTTGELFF. The rearrangement joins TRBV24-1 to TRBJ2-2, with D tentatively TRBD1 (6 bases). V lost 4 bases to trimming and J lost 8 bases, with 13 bases between them. Germline loops: CDR1 KGHDR, CDR2 SFDVKD. The CDR3 is 14 residues long.

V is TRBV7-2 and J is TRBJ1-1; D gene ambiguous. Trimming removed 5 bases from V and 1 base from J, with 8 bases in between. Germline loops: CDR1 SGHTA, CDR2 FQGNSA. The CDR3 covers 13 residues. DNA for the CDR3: TGTGCCAGCAGCGACCAGCCGAACACTGAAGCTTTCTTT. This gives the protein CASSDQPNTEAFF.

Written as DNA, the CDR3 is TGTGCCAGCAGGCGGGACAGGGTTTGGGGGGAGCTGTTTTTT. This gives the protein CASRRDRVWGELFF. This chain uses TRBV3-1 (or the pseudogene TRBV3-2) with TRBJ2-2; 9 bases line up with TRBD1. V trimming: 6 bases; J trimming: 8 bases; junction bases outside the gene matches: 7. Germline lookup yields CDR1 LGHDT and CDR2 YNNKEL (reference sequence). This CDR3 is built from 14 residues.

CDR3 region: CASSQEISRFGQPQHF. The CDR3 region has the DNA TGCGCCAGCAGCCAAGAAATTAGTAGGTTCGGACAGCCCCAGCATTTT. The rearrangement links TRBV4-3 to TRBJ1-5; D gene unclear. The CDR3 contains 16 residues. V lost 0 bases and J 7 bases, leaving 16 bases between the germline ends. Germline-derived CDR1 and CDR2 are LGHNA and YSLEER.

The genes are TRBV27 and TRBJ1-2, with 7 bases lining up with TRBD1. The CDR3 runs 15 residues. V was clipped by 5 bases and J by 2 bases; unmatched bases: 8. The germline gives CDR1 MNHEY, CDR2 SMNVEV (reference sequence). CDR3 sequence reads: CASSKTGVPNYGYTF. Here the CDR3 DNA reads TGTGCCAGCAGTAAAACAGGGGTTCCCAACTATGGCTACACCTTC.

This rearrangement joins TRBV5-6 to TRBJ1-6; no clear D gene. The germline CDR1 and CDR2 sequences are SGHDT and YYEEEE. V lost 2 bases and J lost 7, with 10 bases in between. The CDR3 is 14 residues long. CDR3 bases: TGTGCCAGCAGCTTCGGACGGCAAAATTCACCCCTCCACTTT. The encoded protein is CASSFGRQNSPLHF.

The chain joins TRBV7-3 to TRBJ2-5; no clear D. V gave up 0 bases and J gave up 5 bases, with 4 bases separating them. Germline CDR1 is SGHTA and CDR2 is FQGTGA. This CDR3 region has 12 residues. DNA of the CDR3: TGTGCCAGCAGCTTAACGACGGAGACCCAGTACTTC. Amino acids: CASSLTTETQYF.

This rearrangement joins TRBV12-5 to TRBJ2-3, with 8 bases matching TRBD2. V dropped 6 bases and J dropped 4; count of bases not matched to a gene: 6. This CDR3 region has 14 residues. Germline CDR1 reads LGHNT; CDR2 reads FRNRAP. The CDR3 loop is CASGPGGDSDTQYF. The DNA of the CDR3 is TGTGCTAGTGGCCCGGGGGGGGATTCAGATACGCAGTATTTT.

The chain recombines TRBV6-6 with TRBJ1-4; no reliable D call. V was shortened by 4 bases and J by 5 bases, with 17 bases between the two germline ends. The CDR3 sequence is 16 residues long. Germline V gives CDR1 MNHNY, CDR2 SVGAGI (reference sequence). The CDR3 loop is CASSSLLIGSNEKLFF. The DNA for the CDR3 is TGTGCCAGCAGTTCCCTTCTTATAGGGTCAAATGAAAAACTGTTTTTT.